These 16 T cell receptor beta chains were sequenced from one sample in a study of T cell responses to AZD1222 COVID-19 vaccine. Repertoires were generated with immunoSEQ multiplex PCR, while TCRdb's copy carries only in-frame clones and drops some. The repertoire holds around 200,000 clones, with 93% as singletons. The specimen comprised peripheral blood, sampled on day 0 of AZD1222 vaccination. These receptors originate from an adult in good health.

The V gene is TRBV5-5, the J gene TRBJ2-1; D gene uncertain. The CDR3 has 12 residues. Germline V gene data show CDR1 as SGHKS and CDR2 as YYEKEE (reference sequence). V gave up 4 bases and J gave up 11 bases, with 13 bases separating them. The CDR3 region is CASSPPVGKQFF. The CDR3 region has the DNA TGTGCCAGCAGCCCCCCGGTGGGGAAGCAGTTCTTC.

CDR3 sequence reads: CASSLQGLSTDTQYF. As DNA, the CDR3 is TGTGCCAGCAGCTTGCAGGGGCTTAGCACAGATACGCAGTATTTT. V is TRBV7-9 and J is TRBJ2-3, with D tentatively TRBD1 (6 bases). The CDR3 covers 15 residues. CDR1 and CDR2 from the germline V gene are SEHNR and FQNEAQ (reference sequence). The germline V and J ends were trimmed by 3 bases and 0 bases, with 10 bases remaining between them.

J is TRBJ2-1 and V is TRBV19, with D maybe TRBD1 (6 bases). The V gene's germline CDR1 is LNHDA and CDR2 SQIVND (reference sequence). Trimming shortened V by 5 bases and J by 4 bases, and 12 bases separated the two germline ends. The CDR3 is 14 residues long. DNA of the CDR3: TGTGCCAGTAGTGGTACAGGGCGGTACAATGAGCAGTTCTTC. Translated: CASSGTGRYNEQFF.

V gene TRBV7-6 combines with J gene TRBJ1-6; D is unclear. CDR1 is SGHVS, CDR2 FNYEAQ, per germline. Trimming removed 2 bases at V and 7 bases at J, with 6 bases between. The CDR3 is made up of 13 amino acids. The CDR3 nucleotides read TGTGCCAGCAGCTTAAGGCAGAATTCACCCCTCCACTTT. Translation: CASSLRQNSPLHF.

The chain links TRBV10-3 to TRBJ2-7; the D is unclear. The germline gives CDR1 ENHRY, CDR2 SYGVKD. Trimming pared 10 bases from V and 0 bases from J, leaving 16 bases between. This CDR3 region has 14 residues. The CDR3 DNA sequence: TGTGCCACCAATAGTGGCCCTTCCTCCTACGAGCAGTACTTC. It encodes CATNSGPSSYEQYF.

CDR3 amino acids: CASSPFRENTEAFF. CDR3 nucleotide sequence: TGTGCCAGCTCACCTTTCCGGGAGAACACTGAAGCTTTCTTT. The V and J genes are TRBV18 and TRBJ1-1; unclear D gene. Trimming removed 3 bases at V and 1 base at J, with 9 bases between. This CDR3 comprises 14 residues. The germline V gene has CDR1 KGHSH and CDR2 LQKENI.

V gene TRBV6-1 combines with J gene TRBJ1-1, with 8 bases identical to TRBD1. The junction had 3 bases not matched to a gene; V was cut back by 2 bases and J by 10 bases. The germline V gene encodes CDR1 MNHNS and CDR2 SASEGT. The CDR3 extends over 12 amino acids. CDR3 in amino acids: CASSEQGARAFF. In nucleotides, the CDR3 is TGTGCCAGCAGTGAACAGGGGGCTAGAGCTTTCTTT.

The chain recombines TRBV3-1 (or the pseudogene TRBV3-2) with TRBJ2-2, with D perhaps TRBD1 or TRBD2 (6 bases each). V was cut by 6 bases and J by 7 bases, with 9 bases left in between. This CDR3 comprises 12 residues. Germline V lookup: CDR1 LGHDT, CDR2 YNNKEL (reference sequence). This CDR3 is CASRRGVGELFF. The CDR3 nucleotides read TGTGCCAGCAGAAGGGGGGTCGGGGAGCTGTTTTTT.

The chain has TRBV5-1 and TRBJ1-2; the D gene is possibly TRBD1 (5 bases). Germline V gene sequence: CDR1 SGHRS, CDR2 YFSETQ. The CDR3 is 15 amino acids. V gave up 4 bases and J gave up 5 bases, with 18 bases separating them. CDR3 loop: CASSSRAGNWYGYTF. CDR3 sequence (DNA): TGCGCCAGCAGCAGCAGGGCAGGGAATTGGTATGGCTACACCTTC.

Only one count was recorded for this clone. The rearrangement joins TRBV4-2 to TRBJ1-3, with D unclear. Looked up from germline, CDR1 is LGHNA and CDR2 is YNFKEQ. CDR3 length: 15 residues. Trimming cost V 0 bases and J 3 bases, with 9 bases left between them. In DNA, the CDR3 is TGTGCCAGCAGCCAAGAAACTATATATGGAAACACCATATATTTT. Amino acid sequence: CASSQETIYGNTIYF.

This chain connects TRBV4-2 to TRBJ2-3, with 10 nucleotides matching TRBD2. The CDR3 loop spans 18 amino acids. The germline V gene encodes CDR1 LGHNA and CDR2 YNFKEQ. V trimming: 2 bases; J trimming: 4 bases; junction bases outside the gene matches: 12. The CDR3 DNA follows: TGTGCCAGCAGCCAACTTAGCGGGGGGCTACCCCCCGCAGATACGCAGTATTTT. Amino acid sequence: CASSQLSGGLPPADTQYF.

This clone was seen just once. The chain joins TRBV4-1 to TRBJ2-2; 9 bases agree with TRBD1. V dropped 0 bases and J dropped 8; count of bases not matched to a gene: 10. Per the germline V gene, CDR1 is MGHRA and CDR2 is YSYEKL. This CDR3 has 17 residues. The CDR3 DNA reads TGCGCCAGCAGCCAAGATTTTGGGGACAGGGCACCGGGGGAGCTGTTTTTT. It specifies CASSQDFGDRAPGELFF.

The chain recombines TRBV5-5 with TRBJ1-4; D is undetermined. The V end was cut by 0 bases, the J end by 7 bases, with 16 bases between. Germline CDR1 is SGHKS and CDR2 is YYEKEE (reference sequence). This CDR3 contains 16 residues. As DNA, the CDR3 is TGTGCCAGCAGCTTGGCCCGGGCAGCTGGAGGTGAAAAACTGTTTTTT. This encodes CASSLARAAGGEKLFF.

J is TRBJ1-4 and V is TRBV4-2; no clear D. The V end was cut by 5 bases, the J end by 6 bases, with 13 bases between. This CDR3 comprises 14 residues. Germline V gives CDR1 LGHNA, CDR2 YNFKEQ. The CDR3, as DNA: TGTGCCAGCAGCACGACACAGAGCTATGAAAAACTGTTTTTT. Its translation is CASSTTQSYEKLFF.

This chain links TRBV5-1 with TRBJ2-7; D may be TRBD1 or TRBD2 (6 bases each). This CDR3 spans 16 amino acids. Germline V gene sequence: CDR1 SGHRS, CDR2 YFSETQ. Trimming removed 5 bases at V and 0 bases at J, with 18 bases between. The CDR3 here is CASSLNGGSSSYEQYF. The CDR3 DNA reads TGCGCCAGCAGTTTAAACGGGGGCTCAAGCTCCTACGAGCAGTACTTC.

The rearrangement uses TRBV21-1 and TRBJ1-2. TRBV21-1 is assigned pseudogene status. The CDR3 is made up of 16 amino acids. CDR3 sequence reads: CASSKNSPGSIYGYTF. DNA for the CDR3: TGTGCCAGCAGCAAAAACTCCCCCGGGTCAATCTATGGCTACACCTTC.